This entry is about one T cell receptor beta chain. Its target is unknown. The CDR3 runs to 15 residues. J gave up 1 base and V 5 bases, and 4 bases lay outside the gene matches. Germline CDR1 reads SNHLY; CDR2 reads FYNNEI. The sample belongs to a study of neoadjuvant nivolumab and ipilimumab in lung cancer. Study findings and constraints: Only two of four nivolumab-treated tumors gained richness and clonality by surgery.

TCRdb's table, derived via immunoSEQ multiplex PCR, lists solely in-frame clones and lacks some. This sample has 25,000 or so clones, with 65% to 85% found just once. The rearrangement links TRBV2 to TRBJ2-1, with 8 bases matching TRBD1. Specimen: tumor tissue, collected after neoadjuvant nivolumab, alone or with ipilimumab, at or shortly before surgery. The clonotype was recovered from an adult with non-small cell lung cancer. The DNA of the CDR3 is TGTGCCAGCAGTTATACAGGGGGGTCCTACAATGAGCAGTTCTTC. It is translated as CASSYTGGSYNEQFF.